The subject of this entry is one T cell receptor (beta chain). Its cognate antigen is unknown. The sample comes from a study of vaccination effects on CD4 cells after COVID-19. Study observations and caveats: Pronounced clonal contraction occurred in clones induced by infection and by vaccine late after vaccination.

The V and J ends lost 3 bases and 6 bases respectively, with 9 bases between them. The CDR3 is made up of 13 amino acids. Germline V CDR1 and CDR2: SGHDN, FVKESK. Clones were sequenced by immunoSEQ multiplex PCR, and TCRdb holds only the in-frame ones, with some missing. The sample lists 40,000 to 45,000 clones; about two thirds were seen once. Pools of viral peptides were used by the ViraFEST assay to expand antigen-specific CD4+ T cells ahead of sequencing. An approximately 10-day culture period preceded the isolation of CD4+ T cells. Vaccine recipients had no previous SARS-CoV-2 infection; their nucleocapsid antibodies were negative.

Source: CD4+ T cells from PBMCs cultured with HCoV-OC43 spike peptides, taken before COVID-19 vaccination. Subset here: HCoV-OC43 spike overlapping peptide pool stimulation. This chain links TRBV14 with TRBJ2-1; D is undetermined. This clonotype was sampled from a human donor who received a COVID-19 vaccine. CDR3 in amino acids: CASSQASSNEQFF. CDR3 DNA sequence: TGTGCCAGCAGCCAGGCCTCTAGCAATGAGCAGTTCTTC.